This record covers a single TCR beta chain. Antigen specificity is unknown. The data were obtained in a study of T-cell reconstitution after alpha-beta-depleted transplantation in children. Regarding the study as a whole: Reportedly, only several hundred clones from non-depleted graft cells drove alpha-beta T-cell counts at about two months. Certain patients had high TCRbeta diversity at day 60, and it came from recipient T cells and thymic progenitors that survived.

Preparation of the TCRbeta library involved a method that used unique molecular identifiers. TCRdb reanalysed the PCR reads using MiXCR and keeps one entry per CDR3 protein. The sample lists under 250,000 distinct CDR3 sequences; around 25% were seen once. This CDR3 contains 16 residues. Germline values: CDR1 ENHRY, CDR2 SYGVKD. Deletions cut 7 bases from V and 0 bases from J, with 16 bases between. This receptor was identified in a female patient aged 2-15 years who had a stem cell transplant for congenital amegakaryocytic thrombocytopenia, so the T cells may come from the graft donor. The chain links TRBV10-3 to TRBJ2-1; no reliable D call. The specimen comprised PBMCs, mostly from graft donor cells, sampled 360 days after TCRalphabeta/CD19-depleted stem cell transplant. In DNA form, the CDR3 reads TGTGCCATCACTCCGGCGGAGCTCAGCTCCTACAATGAGCAGTTCTTC. It encodes CAITPAELSSYNEQFF.